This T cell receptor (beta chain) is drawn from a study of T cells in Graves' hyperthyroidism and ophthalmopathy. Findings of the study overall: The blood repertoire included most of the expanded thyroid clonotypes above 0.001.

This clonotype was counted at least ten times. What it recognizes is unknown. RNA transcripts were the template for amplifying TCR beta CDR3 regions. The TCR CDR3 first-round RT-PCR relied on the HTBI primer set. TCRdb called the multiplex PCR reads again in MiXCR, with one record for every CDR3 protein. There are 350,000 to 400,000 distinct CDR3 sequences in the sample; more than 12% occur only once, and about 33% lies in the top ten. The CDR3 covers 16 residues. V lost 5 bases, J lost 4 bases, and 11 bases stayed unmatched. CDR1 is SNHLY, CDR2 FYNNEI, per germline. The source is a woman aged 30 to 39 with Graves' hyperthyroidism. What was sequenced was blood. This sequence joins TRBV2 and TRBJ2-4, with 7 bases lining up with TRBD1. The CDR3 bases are TGTGCCAGCAGTTCTCGCCAAGGGGGCGCGAAAAACATTCAGTACTTC. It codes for CASSSRQGGAKNIQYF. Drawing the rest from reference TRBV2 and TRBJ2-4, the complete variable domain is EPEVTQTPSHQVTQMGQEVILRCVPISNHLYFYWYRQILGQKVEFLVSFYNNEISEKSEIFDDQFSVERPDGSNFTLKIRSTKLEDSAMYFCASSSRQGGAKNIQYFGAGTRLSVL.